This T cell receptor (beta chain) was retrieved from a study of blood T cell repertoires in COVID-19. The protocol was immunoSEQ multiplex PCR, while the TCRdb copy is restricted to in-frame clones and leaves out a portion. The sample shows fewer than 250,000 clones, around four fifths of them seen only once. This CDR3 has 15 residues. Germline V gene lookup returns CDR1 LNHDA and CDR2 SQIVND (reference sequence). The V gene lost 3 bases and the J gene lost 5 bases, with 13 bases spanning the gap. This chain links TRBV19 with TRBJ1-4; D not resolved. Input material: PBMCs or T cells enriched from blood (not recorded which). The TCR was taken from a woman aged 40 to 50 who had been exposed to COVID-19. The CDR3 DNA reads TGTGCCAGTAGTATGATGGGCGCCCCGAATGAAAAACTGTTTTTT. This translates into CASSMMGAPNEKLFF.